The 11 T cell receptor beta chains listed next were all sequenced from one sample in a study of tissue T cells after allogeneic stem cell transplantation. Sequenced by immunoSEQ multiplex PCR; TCRdb stores in-frame clones only, minus some. The data show 40,000 to 50,000 clones, roughly 73% seen once. Input material: sorted cells pooled from one or two spleens. The receptors come from a pool of C57BL/6 mice in good health.

Note on this clone: Gene names follow the mouse nomenclature. The CDR3 is cut off 1 residue early in the read; its end comes from the germline J gene. The same CDR3 is also encoded by other DNA sequences in this sample. J is TRBJ1-4 and V is TRBV13-3, with D possibly matching TRBD1 (6 bases). V was shortened by 1 base and J by 1 base, with 8 bases between the two germline ends. The CDR3 totals 15 residues. Germline CDR1 and CDR2: NNHDY and SYVADS. The CDR3 protein is CASSDRGGSNERLFF. The covered CDR3 bases are TGTGCCAGCAGTGATAGGGGGGGTTCCAACGAAAGATTATTT.

This clone has a handful of counts. Gene labels here are mouse ones. The read terminates 1 residue ahead of where the CDR3 ends, so the germline J gene completes it. The genes are TRBV4 and TRBJ2-7, with D uncertain. Germline V CDR1 and CDR2: LGHDT, YNNKQL (reference sequence). The CDR3 is 10 residues long. Trimming shortened V by 5 bases and J by 3 bases, and 2 bases separated the two germline ends. Here the CDR3 reads CASSHYEQYF. The sequenced CDR3 bases are TGTGCCAGCAGCCACTATGAACAGTAC.

Remarks on this clone: Genes here carry mouse names. The sequenced fragment ends 1 residue before the CDR3 boundary, so the rest is inferred from the germline J gene. The chain employs TRBV1 and TRBJ2-1, with 12 bases aligning to TRBD2. Germline values: CDR1 NSQYPW, CDR2 LRSPGD (reference sequence). This CDR3 comprises 16 residues. After removal of 3 bases from V and 7 bases from J, the junction contained 7 bases not matched to a gene. The CDR3 protein is CTCSADWGGARAEQFF. CDR3 DNA (partial): TGCACCTGCAGTGCCGACTGGGGGGGCGCGAGAGCTGAGCAGTTC.

This clone was found once. Each gene name is a mouse one. The read gets to within 1 residue of the CDR3 end, and the germline J gene fills in the rest. V gene TRBV5 combines with J gene TRBJ1-1; 9 bases map to TRBD1. Germline CDR1 LGHNA, CDR2 YNLKQL (reference sequence). V was clipped by 1 base and J by 4 bases; unmatched bases: 1. The CDR3 length is 14 residues. Here the CDR3 reads CASSQGTGATEVFF. CDR3 DNA (partial): TGTGCCAGCAGCCAAGGGACAGGGGCCACAGAAGTCTTC.

Remarks on this clone: The gene names here belong to mouse. Read coverage stops 1 residue before the CDR3 terminus; the germline J gene supplies the remainder. The sample contains more than one DNA sequence encoding this CDR3. This chain connects TRBV31 to TRBJ1-6, with TRBD1 matching over 9 bases. TRBJ1-6 is identified as an open reading frame with a role that is uncertain. The V segment lost 0 bases and the J segment 7 bases; nucleotides outside the gene matches: 1. The CDR3 consists of 14 residues. Germline V gives CDR1 GKSSPN, CDR2 SITVG. CDR3 protein: CAWSLDRGNSPLYF. The sequenced CDR3 bases are TGTGCCTGGAGTCTCGACAGGGGGAATTCGCCCCTCTAC.

Details on this clone: Genes and germline are mouse. The read ends 1 residue shy of where the CDR3 ends; the end is completed using the germline J gene. The J gene is TRBJ1-1, the V gene TRBV16; tentatively, D is TRBD1 (6 bases). The germline CDR1 and CDR2 sequences are SGHSA and FRNQAP. The CDR3 is made up of 14 amino acids. V lost 0 bases to trimming and J lost 4 bases, with 9 bases between them. Partial CDR3 DNA: TGTGCAAGCAGCTTAGAGCGGGGGCGCACAGAAGTCTTC. Protein sequence: CASSLERGRTEVF. The full CDR3 sequence reads CASSLERGRTEVFF.

On this clone itself: Here the gene names and germline are mouse. The read ends 1 residue before the CDR3 terminus; that terminus is restored from the germline J gene. This chain connects TRBV20 to TRBJ2-2; 10 nucleotides line up with TRBD2. The CDR3 spans 13 residues. V shed 5 bases and J 5 bases; nucleotides not matched to a gene: 2. CDR1 and CDR2 (germline): GFQATS, STVNSAI. Incomplete CDR3 DNA: TGTGGTGCTCTGACTGGGGGGACCGGGCAGCTCTAC. This codes for CGALTGGTGQLY. The CDR3 in full is CGALTGGTGQLYF.

Note on this clone: Gene names denote mouse genes. The CDR3 end is not reached by the read, which stops 1 residue before it; the germline J gene fills it in. V usage is TRBV3 and J usage is TRBJ2-4; unclear D gene. CDR1 is SNHLY and CDR2 is FYNGKV in the germline V gene (reference sequence). The CDR3 is 13 amino acids. The V gene lost 2 bases and the J gene lost 2 bases, with 5 bases spanning the gap. Here the CDR3 reads CASSLPLQNTLYF. The sequenced part of the CDR3 DNA is TGTGCCAGCAGCTTACCACTTCAAAACACCTTGTAC.

As to this clone: Genes here carry mouse names. The read comes to an end 1 residue before the CDR3 does, leaving the germline J gene to fill in the end. This sequence joins TRBV13-3 and TRBJ2-5, with D perhaps matching TRBD2 (6 bases). V gave up 2 bases and J gave up 1 base, with 11 bases separating them. This CDR3 comprises 15 residues. Germline V CDR1 and CDR2: NNHDY, SYVADS. The CDR3 here is CASSDGAGDQDTQYF. The sequenced part of the CDR3 DNA is TGTGCCAGCAGTGACGGGGCTGGGGACCAAGACACCCAGTAC.

About this clone itself: Gene and germline names: mouse. Read data end 1 residue before the CDR3 end; the end is taken from the germline J gene. This sequence joins TRBV13-1 and TRBJ1-2, with TRBD1 matching over 7 bases. The CDR3 is 14 amino acids. Germline values: CDR1 NSHNY, CDR2 SYGAGN. V trimming: 5 bases; J trimming: 0 bases; junction bases outside the gene matches: 4. The sequenced part of the CDR3 DNA is TGTGCCAGCAGGGCCGGGACAGCAAACTCCGACTACACC. Translating it yields CASRAGTANSDYT. The complete CDR3 sequence is CASRAGTANSDYTF.

This clone was counted only a few times. Genes here carry mouse names. The read ends 1 residue shy of where the CDR3 ends; the end is completed using the germline J gene. This chain joins TRBV1 and TRBJ2-7; perhaps TRBD1 as D (5 bases). The CDR3 length is 12 residues. The V end was cut by 1 base, the J end by 5 bases, with 6 bases between. CDR1 and CDR2 from the germline V gene are NSQYPW and LRSPGD (reference sequence). The CDR3 sequence: CTCSAARDEQYF. CDR3 DNA, as far as it was read: TGCACCTGCAGTGCAGCCAGGGATGAACAGTAC.